The entry below describes one T cell receptor (beta chain). It was with 60 Vbeta and 13 Jbeta primers that the PCR ran. The repertoire was sequenced with immunoSEQ multiplex PCR; TCRdb's copy has only in-frame clones and lacks some. Of roughly 200,000 clones listed, roughly 85% are singletons. This entry is derived from a study of cytomegalovirus exposure and HLA in healthy donors. Trimming pared 0 bases from V and 6 bases from J, leaving 20 bases between. Germline CDR1 is MGHRA and CDR2 is YSYEKL. The CDR3 is made up of 17 amino acids. The sample consisted of PBMCs. The clonotype was recovered from a woman aged 25-40 years in good health and CMV-seropositive. The chain is built from TRBV4-1 and TRBJ1-2, with D uncertain. Here the CDR3 reads CASSQDGRPTANHGYTF. The CDR3 region has the DNA TGCGCCAGCAGCCAAGACGGCAGGCCCACCGCGAACCATGGCTACACCTTC.